Below are 22 T cell receptor beta chains sequenced from a single sample in a study of shared clonotypes between healthy human individuals. TCRdb keeps only in-frame clones here, not all; method: immunoSEQ multiplex PCR. This sample has roughly 2 million clones, with around 95% found just once. Sequencing was carried out using naive CD4+ T cells sorted from blood. The sample's subset: CD45RA+ positively selected. The source is a man aged 18 to 29 in good health.

This clone was observed a single time. This sample includes further DNA sequences coding for the same CDR3. The chain joins TRBV18 to TRBJ2-5, with a tentative D call TRBD1 (6 bases). There are 14 residues in the CDR3. Germline CDR1 reads KGHSH; CDR2 reads LQKENI. Trimming left V 0 bases short and J 4 bases short, with 9 bases between. CDR3 coding DNA: TGTGCCAGCTCACCACCGGGGGCGGCAGAGACCCAGTACTTC. This translates into CASSPPGAAETQYF.

V gene TRBV5-5 combines with J gene TRBJ1-6, with D unclear. In germline, CDR1 is SGHKS, CDR2 YYEKEE (reference sequence). CDR3 length equals 12 residues. Trimming took 2 bases from V and 13 from J, leaving 10 bases between them. CDR3 sequence: CASSLNGLPLHF. CDR3 in DNA: TGTGCCAGCAGCTTAAACGGGCTGCCCCTCCACTTT. The whole variable domain, remainder taken from reference TRBV5-5 and TRBJ1-6, is DAGVTQSPTHLIKTRGQQVTLRCSPISGHKSVSWYQQVLGQGPQFIFQYYEKEERGRGNFPDRFSARQFPNYSSELNVNALLLGDSALYLCASSLNGLPLHFGNGTRLTVT.

The rearrangement links TRBV7-2 to TRBJ2-7; no firm D call. With 1 base removed from V and 2 bases from J, the gap between germline ends came to 6 bases. The CDR3 has 13 amino acids. The germline CDR1 and CDR2 sequences are SGHTA and FQGNSA. The CDR3 region is CASSLVSTYEQYF. Written as DNA, the CDR3 is TGTGCCAGCAGCTTAGTGTCCACCTACGAGCAGTACTTC.

V is TRBV30 and J is TRBJ1-6, with D unclear. CDR1 is GTSNPN, CDR2 SVGIG, per germline (reference sequence). The CDR3 length is 14 residues. Trimming stripped 3 bases from V and 10 bases from J, with 16 bases between. CDR3 in amino acids: CAWRDAARYSPLHF. CDR3 in DNA: TGTGCCTGGAGAGACGCGGCGAGATACTCACCCCTCCACTTT.

Only a few counts were recorded for this clone. The genes are TRBV2 and TRBJ2-1; D is possibly TRBD2 (6 bases). Trimming shortened V by 7 bases and J by 3 bases, and 13 bases separated the two germline ends. CDR3 length: 14 residues. Germline assignment: CDR1 SNHLY and CDR2 FYNNEI. The CDR3 region has the DNA TGTGCCAGCATGGAGCGGGTCCTCTACAATGAGCAGTTCTTC. This encodes CASMERVLYNEQFF.

V is TRBV10-1 and J is TRBJ1-1; D not resolved. Germline loops: CDR1 WNHNN, CDR2 SYGVQD (reference sequence). This CDR3 contains 13 residues. The V end lost 6 bases, the J end lost 4 bases, and 12 bases lay between the germline ends. CDR3 amino acids: CASRASLGTEAFF. DNA of the CDR3: TGCGCCAGCAGGGCATCCCTGGGCACTGAAGCTTTCTTT.

Remarks on this clone: This sample includes further DNA sequences coding for the same CDR3. V and J are TRBV7-9 and TRBJ2-7, with a tentative D call TRBD2 (6 bases). Trimming shortened V by 1 base and J by 7 bases, and 11 bases separated the two germline ends. The germline CDR1 and CDR2 sequences are SEHNR and FQNEAQ (reference sequence). The CDR3 consists of 13 residues. This CDR3 reads CASSLEGGLEQYF. DNA for the CDR3: TGTGCCAGCAGCTTAGAAGGAGGGTTGGAGCAGTACTTC.

J is TRBJ1-3 and V is TRBV2; 9 nucleotides match TRBD1. Germline-derived CDR1 and CDR2 are SNHLY and FYNNEI. The CDR3 sequence is 16 residues long. After removal of 5 bases from V and 4 bases from J, the junction contained 9 bases not matched to a gene. The CDR3 DNA reads TGTGCCAGCAGTCGGACAGGGGTACTCTTAGGAAACACCATATATTTT. This gives the protein CASSRTGVLLGNTIYF.

Only one count was recorded for this clone. This sample includes further DNA sequences coding for the same CDR3. The chain employs TRBV5-1 and TRBJ2-7; unclear D gene. CDR1 and CDR2 (germline): SGHRS, YFSETQ. Trimming cost V 0 bases and J 3 bases, with 10 bases left between them. This CDR3 spans 14 amino acids. CDR3 protein: CASSLDPAGYEQYF. The CDR3 coding sequence is TGCGCCAGCAGCTTGGATCCGGCAGGCTACGAGCAGTACTTC.

In this sample, this clone turned up once. The chain couples TRBV29-1 to TRBJ2-2, with 13 positions matching TRBD2. Germline lookup yields CDR1 SQVTM and CDR2 ANQGSEA. J lost 6 bases, V lost 5 bases, and 9 bases had no gene match. The CDR3 contains 16 residues. The CDR3 bases are TGCAGCGTTCAGTCCGGACTAGCGGGGGCGGCCGGGGAGCTGTTTTTT. Amino acids: CSVQSGLAGAAGELFF.

This rearrangement joins TRBV6-6 to TRBJ1-4; no reliable D call. V lost 2 bases, J lost 3 bases, and 4 bases lay in between. From germline, CDR1 is MNHNY and CDR2 SVGAGI (reference sequence). The CDR3 length is 13 residues. CDR3 DNA sequence: TGTGCCAGCAGTTACGGGTCTAATGAAAAACTGTTTTTT. This encodes CASSYGSNEKLFF.

The genes are TRBV5-1 and TRBJ2-5; 8 bases line up with TRBD2. This CDR3 is 16 amino acids long. Per the germline V gene, CDR1 is SGHRS and CDR2 is YFSETQ. Trimming cost V 0 bases and J 2 bases; bases outside gene matches: 6. The CDR3 protein is CASSLAVGTRQETQYF. Written as DNA, the CDR3 is TGCGCCAGCAGCTTGGCCGTTGGGACTAGACAAGAGACCCAGTACTTC.

In its sample, this clone was seen once. The rearrangement uses TRBV30 and TRBJ2-1; tentative D call: TRBD2 (6 bases). Deletions cut 0 bases from V and 13 bases from J, with 16 bases between. This CDR3 contains 13 residues. The germline V gene encodes CDR1 GTSNPN and CDR2 SVGIG (reference sequence). CDR3 amino acids: CAWSVRREGQQFF. The DNA of the CDR3 is TGTGCCTGGAGTGTACGGCGGGAAGGACAACAGTTCTTC.

The chain couples TRBV6-1 to TRBJ2-7; D gene ambiguous. The V gene lost 6 bases and the J gene lost 4 bases, with 13 bases spanning the gap. This CDR3 is built from 13 residues. CDR1 is MNHNS, CDR2 SASEGT, per germline. The CDR3 DNA reads TGTGCCAGCAGCAGTGAACCTGGGTACGAGCAGTACTTC. Its protein product is CASSSEPGYEQYF.

This chain connects TRBV30 to TRBJ2-2; a weak D match, TRBD2 (5 bases). Germline values: CDR1 GTSNPN, CDR2 SVGIG (reference sequence). Trimming took off 0 bases at V and 4 bases at J, with 12 bases between the two ends. This CDR3 is 15 amino acids long. The CDR3 region has the DNA TGTGCCTGGAGTGTAGAACTAGTCTTCACCGGGGAGCTGTTTTTT. Translation: CAWSVELVFTGELFF.

This clone is a singleton in its sample. This chain connects TRBV6-6 to TRBJ2-7; the match to TRBD1 covers 7 bases. V shed 4 bases, J shed 0 bases, and the junction held 6 bases outside the gene matches. This CDR3 contains 15 residues. Germline CDR1 reads MNHNY; CDR2 reads SVGAGI (reference sequence). The CDR3 reads CASSSLRDSSYEQYF. Written as DNA, the CDR3 is TGTGCCAGCAGTTCCCTCCGGGACAGCTCCTACGAGCAGTACTTC.

CDR3 residues: CASSPTWGTGTYGYTF. The CDR3 region has the DNA TGTGCCAGCAGCCCCACCTGGGGGACAGGGACCTATGGCTACACCTTC. The chain links TRBV7-6 to TRBJ1-2, with TRBD1 matching 9 bases. Per the germline V gene, CDR1 is SGHVS and CDR2 is FNYEAQ. The CDR3 covers 16 residues. V shed 5 bases, J shed 4 bases, and the junction held 11 bases outside the gene matches.

Remarks on this clone: Different DNA sequences within this sample yield the same CDR3. The chain couples TRBV5-1 to TRBJ2-7, with 8 bases lining up with TRBD1. Germline-derived CDR1 and CDR2 are SGHRS and YFSETQ. The J segment lost 3 bases and the V segment lost 4 bases, leaving 9 bases of the junction unmatched. CDR3 length equals 15 residues. As DNA, the CDR3 is TGCGCCAGCAGCCGAACCCCAGGACAGGGCTACGAGCAGTACTTC. This codes for CASSRTPGQGYEQYF.

The chain combines TRBV12-5 with TRBJ2-1; 7 bases map to TRBD2. CDR3 length equals 15 residues. With 6 bases clipped from V and 6 bases from J, the junction kept 11 bases outside the gene matches. In germline, CDR1 is LGHNT, CDR2 FRNRAP. As DNA, the CDR3 is TGTGCTAGTGGGAAGTCGGCGGGAGCGGGCAATGAGCAGTTCTTC. Translation gives CASGKSAGAGNEQFF. Complete variable domain (other parts from reference TRBV12-5 and TRBJ2-1): DARVTQTPRHKVTEMGQEVTMRCQPILGHNTVFWYRQTMMQGLELLAYFRNRAPLDDSGMPKDRFSAEMPDATLATLKIQPSEPRDSAVYFCASGKSAGAGNEQFFGPGTRLTVL.

The rearrangement links TRBV11-2 to TRBJ2-2, with D possibly matching TRBD1 (5 bases). The germline V gene has CDR1 SGHAT and CDR2 FQNNGV. The CDR3 extends over 16 amino acids. Trimming stripped 5 bases from V and 3 bases from J, with 16 bases between. Written as DNA, the CDR3 is TGTGCCAGCAGCCACCGGGCGGCCAGGGACACCGGGGAGCTGTTTTTT. Translating gives CASSHRAARDTGELFF.

The chain combines TRBV6-5 with TRBJ2-5, with D perhaps matching TRBD2 (7 bases). The CDR3 sequence is 16 residues long. CDR1 and CDR2 (germline): MNHEY, SVGAGI. The V and J ends lost 0 bases and 5 bases respectively, with 16 bases between them. The CDR3 spells CASSYSGGGSSETQYF. The CDR3 nucleotides are TGTGCCAGCAGTTACTCGGGCGGGGGCAGCTCGGAGACCCAGTACTTC.

The chain recombines TRBV5-4 with TRBJ2-7; 16 bases fit TRBD2. Per the germline V gene, CDR1 is SGHNT and CDR2 is YYREEE (reference sequence). The CDR3 length is 17 residues. J lost 9 bases, V lost 4 bases, and 13 bases had no gene match. CDR3 nucleotides: TGTGCCAGCAGCCAGGGACTAGCGGGAGGGCCTTTTGGGCGGCAGTACTTC. Translating gives CASSQGLAGGPFGRQYF. Filled out from reference TRBV5-4 and TRBJ2-7, the complete variable domain reads ETGVTQSPTHLIKTRGQQVTLRCSSQSGHNTVSWYQQALGQGPQFIFQYYREEENGRGNFPPRFSGLQFPNYSSELNVNALELDDSALYLCASSQGLAGGPFGRQYFGPGTRLTVT.